This is a list of T cell receptor beta chains from one sample in a study of T-cell reconstitution after alpha-beta-depleted transplantation in children. TCRdb used MiXCR to reprocess the PCR reads, holding one entry per CDR3 protein. The data contain about 610,000 distinct CDR3 sequences, about 10% of them singletons. The sequencing used PBMCs from the stem cell graft donor, collected from the stem cell graft. These receptor sequences come from a human donor who donated a stem cell graft to a child with acute myeloid leukemia. The CDR3 runs from the conserved cysteine through the conserved F or W. Fields, in order: clone size, V gene, D gene, J gene, CDR3 protein, CDR3 DNA. A D gene is named only where the DNA matches it firmly. A row's size may be missing; if present it is once, few, many or a size class.

>many|TRBV5-1|TRBD2|TRBJ2-1
CASSIGAGVGNEQFF
TGCGCCAGCAGCATAGGAGCGGGAGTGGGGAATGAGCAGTTCTTC
>few|TRBV30|-|TRBJ1-4
CAWSADSSTNEKLFF
TGTGCCTGGAGTGCGGACAGCTCAACTAATGAAAAACTGTTTTTT
>-|TRBV20-1|-|TRBJ1-4
CSARDTSTNEKLFF
TGCAGTGCTAGAGATACGTCAACTAATGAAAAACTGTTTTTT
>few|TRBV29-1|-|TRBJ2-7
CSVEARGPITYEQYF
TGCAGCGTTGAAGCCCGAGGGCCCATTACCTACGAGCAGTACTTC
>few|TRBV12-5|TRBD1|TRBJ1-1
CASGLGTGKLGEAFF
TGTGCTAGTGGTTTGGGGACAGGGAAGTTAGGTGAAGCTTTCTTT
>many|TRBV6-4|TRBD2|TRBJ2-1
CASSQGLAEQQFF
TGTGCCAGCAGTCAGGGACTAGCGGAACAGCAGTTCTTC
>many|TRBV20-1|TRBD1|TRBJ2-1
CSARIGGQNEQFF
TGCAGTGCTAGAATAGGGGGCCAGAATGAGCAGTTCTTC
>few|TRBV6-1|-|TRBJ1-2
CASSLQESYGYTF
TGTGCCAGCAGTCTTCAGGAATCCTATGGCTACACCTTC
>many|TRBV28|-|TRBJ2-3
CASRGGGPTDTQYF
TGTGCCAGCCGGGGCGGGGGCCCCACAGATACGCAGTATTTT
>few|TRBV5-1|-|TRBJ2-2
CASSLAASNTGELFF
TGCGCCAGCAGCTTGGCAGCTTCGAACACCGGGGAGCTGTTTTTT
>-|TRBV29-1|TRBD1|TRBJ2-1
CSVHPGQGRYEQFF
TGCAGCGTTCATCCGGGACAGGGAAGATATGAGCAGTTCTTC
>many|TRBV21-1|-|TRBJ2-3
CASSPRVAGGSTDTQYF
-
>many|TRBV6-2/TRBV6-3|-|TRBJ2-7
CASSYDPSRDSYEQYF
TGTGCCAGCAGTTACGACCCCAGCAGGGATTCCTACGAGCAGTACTTC
>-|TRBV4-3|-|TRBJ2-5
CASSQDRGLQETQYF
TGCGCCAGCAGCCAAGATAGGGGCCTTCAAGAGACCCAGTACTTC
>few|TRBV5-5|-|TRBJ2-1
CASCQQGRQDEQFF
TGTGCCAGCTGTCAACAGGGCCGGCAGGATGAGCAGTTCTTC
>-|TRBV4-2|TRBD1|TRBJ2-3
CASSQEQGAEDTQYF
TGTGCCAGCAGCCAAGAACAGGGGGCAGAAGATACGCAGTATTTT
>many|TRBV29-1|-|TRBJ2-1
CSAAGLFSYNEQFF
TGCAGCGCCGCCGGACTGTTCTCCTACAATGAGCAGTTCTTC